The entry that follows covers one TCR beta chain sequence. Its antigen is not identified. These data belong to a study of graft-versus-host responses after intestinal transplantation. Study-level results: Investigators detected GvH clones in recipient marrow, with some emerging earlier in ileum or blood.

Libraries were prepared by immunoSEQ multiplex PCR; TCRdb keeps only in-frame clonotypes and omits some of them. The table shows around 93,000 clones, with around nine tenths occurring only once. The CDR3 spans 13 residues. CDR1 and CDR2 (germline): GTSNPN, SVGIG (reference sequence). J lost 3 bases, V lost 6 bases, and 6 bases had no gene match. This specimen consisted of unstimulated CD8+ T cells sorted from spleen or lymph node cells, obtained before intestinal transplant. The clonotype comes from a human donor who received an intestinal transplant. The chain joins TRBV30 to TRBJ2-7; 9 bases fit TRBD1. The CDR3 bases are TGTGCCTGTTGGGACAGGGCGGTCTACGAGCAGTACTTC. Residues: CACWDRAVYEQYF.